Described below is a single T cell receptor (beta chain) sequence and its context. CDR1 is MDHEN and CDR2 is SYDVKM in the germline V gene. The CDR3 has 14 amino acids. V lost 2 bases, J lost 3 bases, and 7 bases lay in between. It was with random hexamers that 0.5 to 1 ug RNA was reverse transcribed. immunoSEQ multiplex PCR amplified TCR beta CDR3 across 54 Vbeta, 13 Jbeta. One entry per CDR3 protein results from TCRdb running MiXCR on the immunoSEQ multiplex PCR reads. The table has 160,000 or so distinct CDR3 sequences, 94% seen once. The sample belongs to a study of CD8 T cells in Susac syndrome. The overall study: Of the sequenced Susac syndrome patients, six had active disease and roughly eight were in remission.

TEMRA cells were FACS-enriched, while CD8+ and CD4+ T cells were negatively isolated. Input material: CD4+ T cells from PBMCs. This clonotype originated in a human donor with Susac syndrome. The chain carries TRBV28 and TRBJ1-4; D gene uncertain. CDR3 residues: CASSLGGSNEKLFF. The CDR3 nucleotides read TGTGCCAGCAGTTTAGGAGGGTCTAATGAAAAACTGTTTTTT.